This T cell receptor (beta chain) was profiled in a study of spatial heterogeneity in lung cancer. Indicated time point: sample taken at primary tumor resection. Whole RNA, isolated from tumor, nontumor lung or frozen PBMC, was sequenced without prior sorting. This clonotype was found many times. The CDR3 spans 15 residues. Trimming took off 0 bases at V and 5 bases at J, with 16 bases between the two ends. CDR1 is DFQATT and CDR2 is SNEGSKA in the germline V gene (reference sequence). TCRdb used MiXCR to reprocess the 5' RACE reads, holding one entry per CDR3 protein. The sample has tens of thousands of distinct CDR3 sequences, around 12% seen once; the top ten hold 35% to 45%.

This material consisted of PBMCs, taken at surgery. This clonotype was obtained from a male donor with early-stage non-small cell lung cancer. This chain connects TRBV20-1 to TRBJ1-1, with unresolved D. CDR3 nucleotide sequence: TGCAGTGCTAGAGACCCTCGCGGATTACATACTGAAGCTTTCTTT. Translating gives CSARDPRGLHTEAFF.